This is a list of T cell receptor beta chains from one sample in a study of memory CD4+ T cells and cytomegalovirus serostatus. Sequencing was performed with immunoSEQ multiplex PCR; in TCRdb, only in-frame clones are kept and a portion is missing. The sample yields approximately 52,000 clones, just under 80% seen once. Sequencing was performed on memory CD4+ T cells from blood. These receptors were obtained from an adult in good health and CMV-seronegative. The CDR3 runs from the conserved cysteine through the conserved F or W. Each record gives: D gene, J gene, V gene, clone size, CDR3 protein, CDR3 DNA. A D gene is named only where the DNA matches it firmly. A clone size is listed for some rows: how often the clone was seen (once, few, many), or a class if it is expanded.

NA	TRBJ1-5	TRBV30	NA	CAWSGGGDQPQHF	TGTGCCTGGAGTGGCGGGGGCGATCAGCCCCAGCATTTT
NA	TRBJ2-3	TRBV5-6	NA	CASSLVDRPTDTQYF	TGTGCCAGCAGCTTGGTCGACAGACCCACAGATACGCAGTATTTT
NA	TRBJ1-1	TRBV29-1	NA	CSVGHTEAFF	TGCAGCGTTGGACACACTGAAGCTTTCTTT
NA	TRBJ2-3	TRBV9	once	CASSVGPVTALTDTQYF	TGTGCCAGCAGCGTAGGCCCGGTCACCGCCCTCACAGATACGCAGTATTTT
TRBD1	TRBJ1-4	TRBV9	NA	CASSVGGQGGNEKLFF	TGTGCCAGCAGCGTAGGGGGACAGGGAGGTAATGAAAAACTGTTTTTT
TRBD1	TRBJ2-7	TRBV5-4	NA	CASSPPGQKGEQYF	TGTGCCAGCAGCCCCCCGGGACAGAAAGGCGAGCAGTACTTC
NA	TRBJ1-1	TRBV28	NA	CASERGYTEAFF	TGTGCCAGCGAGCGGGGGTATACTGAAGCTTTCTTT
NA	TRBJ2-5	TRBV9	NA	CASSQDQETQYF	TGTGCCAGCTCCCAGGACCAAGAGACCCAGTACTTC
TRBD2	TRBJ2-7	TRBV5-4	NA	CASSLVRFGGVHEQYF	TGTGCCAGCAGCTTGGTTCGTTTCGGGGGGGTCCACGAGCAGTACTTC
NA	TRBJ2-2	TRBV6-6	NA	CASSYSPPENTGELFF	TGTGCCAGCAGTTACTCGCCGCCAGAGAACACCGGGGAGCTGTTTTTT
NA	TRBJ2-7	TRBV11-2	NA	CASSLRLAGEYEQYF	TGTGCCAGCAGCTTGCGATTGGCAGGCGAGTACGAGCAGTACTTC
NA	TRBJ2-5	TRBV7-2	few	CASSRGLKGETQYF	TGTGCCAGCAGCCGGGGGTTAAAGGGAGAGACCCAGTACTTC
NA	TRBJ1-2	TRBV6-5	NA	CASSYGRTFYGYTF	TGTGCCAGCAGTTACGGCCGAACCTTCTATGGCTACACCTTC
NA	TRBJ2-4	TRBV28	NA	CASSFRGGAAKNIQYF	TGTGCCAGCAGTTTTCGTGGGGGCGCCGCCAAAAACATTCAGTACTTC